The 7 T cell receptor beta chains below all came from one sample that was sequenced in a study of blood T cell repertoires in COVID-19. Clones were read by immunoSEQ multiplex PCR, and TCRdb kept only the in-frame ones, dropping some. The sample has 130,000 or so clones, more than 75% seen once. Specimen: peripheral blood. These receptors were obtained from a man aged 70 or older with active COVID-19.

This chain uses TRBV9 with TRBJ2-3; 8 nucleotides line up with TRBD1. CDR1 SGDLS and CDR2 YYNGEE come from the germline V gene. Trimming cost V 2 bases and J 7 bases; bases outside gene matches: 6. There are 14 residues in the CDR3. The CDR3 is CASSVGQGAHTQYF. CDR3 sequence (DNA): TGTGCCAGCAGCGTGGGGCAGGGGGCCCATACGCAGTATTTT.

The chain combines TRBV6-6 with TRBJ2-3; tentatively, D is TRBD2 (6 bases). V was shortened by 6 bases and J by 2 bases, with 15 bases between the two germline ends. The germline CDR1 and CDR2 sequences are MNHNY and SVGAGI (reference sequence). The CDR3 totals 15 residues. This chain's CDR3 is CASSRGLPYTDTQYF. CDR3 bases: TGTGCCAGCAGCCGGGGACTGCCCTACACAGATACGCAGTATTTT.

This clone was seen more than once but under ten times. This chain connects TRBV6-5 to TRBJ2-7; TRBD2 matches 9 bases. V dropped 7 bases and J dropped 0; count of bases not matched to a gene: 7. In germline, CDR1 is MNHEY, CDR2 SVGAGI. The CDR3 is 15 residues long. CDR3 DNA sequence: TGTGCCAGCAACTCGGGCGGGGGGGGCTCCTACGAGCAGTACTTC. Translation: CASNSGGGGSYEQYF.

This chain joins TRBV19 and TRBJ1-4, with 10 bases that match TRBD1. V was pared by 5 bases and J by 4 bases, with 13 bases of the junction left unmatched. Germline V gene sequence: CDR1 LNHDA, CDR2 SQIVND (reference sequence). The CDR3 runs 18 residues. The CDR3 protein is CASSSRGTGVTVNEKLFF. Here the CDR3 DNA reads TGTGCCAGTAGTTCTCGCGGGACAGGGGTTACTGTTAATGAAAAACTGTTTTTT.

The rearrangement links TRBV3-1 (or the pseudogene TRBV3-2) to TRBJ2-6; the match to TRBD1 covers 8 bases. From germline, CDR1 is LGHDT and CDR2 YNNKEL (reference sequence). V lost 4 bases, J lost 0 bases, and 11 bases stayed unmatched. The CDR3 sequence is 19 residues long. In DNA, the CDR3 is TGTGCCAGCAGCCGAACCACGACAGGGGCCGCCTCTGGGGCCAACGTCCTGACTTTC. Its translation: CASSRTTTGAASGANVLTF.

Comment on this clone: The same CDR3 arises from other DNA sequences in this sample as well. The genes are TRBV20-1 and TRBJ2-5; D is perhaps TRBD1 (6 bases). The CDR3 has 11 amino acids. Germline loops: CDR1 DFQATT, CDR2 SNEGSKA (reference sequence). Deletions cut 2 bases from V and 5 bases from J, with 6 bases between. Here the CDR3 reads CSARQGETQYF. Written as DNA, the CDR3 is TGCAGTGCTAGACAGGGGGAGACCCAGTACTTC.

The chain carries TRBV29-1 and TRBJ1-1; 8 nucleotides match TRBD1. With 6 bases clipped from V and 1 base from J, the junction kept 1 base outside the gene matches. This CDR3 spans 12 amino acids. The V gene's germline CDR1 is SQVTM and CDR2 ANQGSEA. The CDR3: CSVGTGNTEAFF. In nucleotides, the CDR3 is TGCAGCGTCGGGACAGGGAACACTGAAGCTTTCTTT.